The 8 T cell receptor beta chains below come from one sample, sequenced in a study of prognosis after radiotherapy for stage I lung cancer. Multiplex PCR, run in two rounds, amplified TCR beta CDR3 from genomic DNA. Gene-specific primers for each TRBV and TRBJ gene drove first-round PCR. MiXCR, run by TCRdb on the multiplex PCR reads, gives a single entry per CDR3 protein. The sample contains about 14,000 distinct CDR3 sequences, about 30% of which appear only once. The sequencing used PBMCs, collected before or after stereotactic body radiation therapy (not recorded which). The receptors come from a donor aged 50 or older with non-small cell lung cancer.

About this clonotype itself: Given a much more abundant clone one base away, this may be a read error. This chain joins TRBV6-2 or TRBV6-3 and TRBJ1-2; D is uncertain. Germline assignment: CDR1 MNHEY and CDR2 SVGEGT. V lost 5 bases and J 4 bases, leaving 8 bases between the germline ends. This CDR3 contains 12 residues. Written as DNA, the CDR3 is TGTGCCAGCAGTGGCTGGGTCTATGGCTACACCTTC. Its translation is CASSGWVYGYTF.

This clonotype was seen at least ten times. The J gene is TRBJ1-4, the V gene TRBV18; unclear D gene. There are 15 residues in the CDR3. CDR1 is KGHSH and CDR2 is LQKENI in the germline V gene. Trimming left V 5 bases short and J 0 bases short, with 10 bases between. The CDR3 nucleotides are TGTGCCAGCTCATTGGAGATTGCAACTAATGAAAAACTGTTTTTT. Translated, it gives CASSLEIATNEKLFF.

This clonotype was counted many times. The gene calls are TRBV7-9 and TRBJ1-2; 7 positions agree with TRBD1. CDR1 is SEHNR and CDR2 is FQNEAQ in the germline V gene (reference sequence). CDR3 length equals 15 residues. V shed 5 bases and J 0 bases; nucleotides not matched to a gene: 6. DNA for the CDR3: TGTGCCAGCAGCGCCTGGGACAGCCCTAACTATGGCTACACCTTC. Translating gives CASSAWDSPNYGYTF.

The chain links TRBV9 to TRBJ2-7; D remains ambiguous. The CDR3 is 13 residues long. Trimming stripped 0 bases from V and 10 bases from J, with 14 bases between. Germline lookup yields CDR1 SGDLS and CDR2 YYNGEE. Here the CDR3 DNA reads TGTGCCAGCAGCGTAGATCAGAGCTCCTACCAGTACTTC. Amino acids: CASSVDQSSYQYF.

This clonotype has at least ten counts. J is TRBJ1-2 and V is TRBV6-2 or TRBV6-3, with 10 bases aligning to TRBD1. Germline V lookup: CDR1 MNHEY, CDR2 SVGEGT. V shed 7 bases, J shed 8 bases, and the junction held 10 bases outside the gene matches. The CDR3 length is 14 residues. The chain's CDR3 is CASIKPGQGTGYTF. In DNA, the CDR3 is TGTGCCAGCATCAAGCCGGGACAGGGGACCGGCTACACCTTC.

This clonotype has a count of ten or more. The J gene is TRBJ2-7, the V gene TRBV27, with D perhaps matching TRBD2 (6 bases). Trimming left V 0 bases short and J 2 bases short, with 11 bases between. This CDR3 has 15 residues. Germline V gene data show CDR1 as MNHEY and CDR2 as SMNVEV (reference sequence). The DNA for the CDR3 is TGTGCCAGCAGTTTATCGATCGGGAGAACCTACGAGCAGTACTTC. Translating gives CASSLSIGRTYEQYF.

This clonotype was detected a few times. A far larger clone is off by one base, so a read error is likely. The CDR3 DNA sequence: TGTGCCAGCAGTTACTTGGGGTCCGAGCAGTGCTTC. Translating it yields CASSYLGSEQCF. The chain uses TRBV6-2 or TRBV6-3 and TRBJ2-7; D is undetermined. Germline V CDR1 and CDR2: MNHEY, SVGEGT. The CDR3 sequence is 12 residues long.

A remark on this clonotype: One base separates it from a far larger clone, so it is likely a read error. The chain uses TRBV11-1 and TRBJ2-2; D is unclear. The CDR3 sequence is 14 residues long. Germline loops: CDR1 SGHAT, CDR2 FQDESV (reference sequence). Trimming removed 5 bases at V and 0 bases at J, with 7 bases between. The CDR3 region is CASSHQPNTGELFF. For the CDR3, the DNA is TGTGCCAGCAGCCATCAGCCGAACACCGGGGAGCTGTTTTTT.